Following are 10 T cell receptor beta chains from one sample sequenced in a study of cytomegalovirus exposure and HLA in healthy donors. The PCR had 60 Vbeta and 13 Jbeta primers. Profiling relied on immunoSEQ multiplex PCR, and the TCRdb table lists in-frame clones only, not all of them. The sample has some 200,000 clones, 77% seen once. The specimen sequenced was PBMCs. The source of these receptors is a female donor in good health and CMV-seronegative.

The chain is built from TRBV13 and TRBJ1-4; D uncertain. CDR1 is PRHDT and CDR2 is FYEKMQ in the germline V gene (reference sequence). This CDR3 comprises 14 residues. V lost 0 bases and J 3 bases, leaving 5 bases between the germline ends. CDR3 in amino acids: CASSLGLANEKLFF. The CDR3 DNA is TGTGCCAGCAGCTTAGGCTTAGCTAATGAAAAACTGTTTTTT.

This clone has a single count. This chain uses TRBV7-2 with TRBJ1-2; possibly TRBD1 for D (6 bases). The CDR3 totals 14 residues. The ends were cut back, 1 base at V and 14 bases at J, with 20 bases in the middle. Looked up from germline, CDR1 is SGHTA and CDR2 is FQGNSA. The CDR3 here is CASSLEVYGQGLTF. CDR3 coding DNA: TGTGCCAGCAGCTTAGAGGTGTACGGTCAGGGGCTAACCTTC.

The rearrangement joins TRBV9 to TRBJ1-2, with 7 bases fitting TRBD1. The CDR3 is 14 amino acids. The trim removed 5 bases at V and 2 bases at J, leaving 6 bases unmatched. Looked up from germline, CDR1 is SGDLS and CDR2 is YYNGEE. The DNA of the CDR3 is TGTGCCAGCAGGGACTACAGGGGCAACTATGGCTACACCTTC. This codes for CASRDYRGNYGYTF.

The V call is TRBV7-2, the J call TRBJ2-5; 10 nucleotides align to TRBD2. CDR1 SGHTA and CDR2 FQGNSA come from the germline V gene. The V gene end was trimmed by 4 bases and the J gene end by 4 bases; junction bases not matched to a gene: 12. The length of the CDR3 is 17 residues. The CDR3 DNA reads TGTGCCAGCAGCTCCTTTGGAGCGGGGGGGCTTCTAGAGACCCAGTACTTC. Its protein is CASSSFGAGGLLETQYF.

The rearrangement uses TRBV5-1 and TRBJ2-2; TRBD2 matches 10 bases. Looked up from germline, CDR1 is SGHRS and CDR2 is YFSETQ. Unmatched junction bases numbered 3, after V lost 4 bases and J lost 0 bases. The CDR3 is 16 amino acids. DNA for the CDR3: TGCGCCAGCAGCCTCGGACTAGCGGCGAACACCGGGGAGCTGTTTTTT. Residues: CASSLGLAANTGELFF.

CDR3 protein: CASNDGLFGNQPQHF. The CDR3 nucleotides are TGTGCCAGTAACGACGGACTCTTTGGCAATCAGCCCCAGCATTTT. The genes are TRBV19 and TRBJ1-5; D gene uncertain. The CDR3 loop spans 15 amino acids. V dropped 7 bases and J dropped 2 bases, with 15 bases sitting between them. Germline V CDR1 and CDR2: LNHDA, SQIVND (reference sequence).

V and J are TRBV5-8 and TRBJ1-5, with 8 bases aligning to TRBD1. The V segment lost 4 bases and the J segment 4 bases; nucleotides outside the gene matches: 4. This CDR3 has 14 residues. Germline V gene sequence: CDR1 SGHTS, CDR2 YDEGEE. Here the CDR3 DNA reads TGTGCCAGCAGCCCACGGACAGGGAATCAGCCCCAGCATTTT. This translates into CASSPRTGNQPQHF.

For the CDR3, the DNA is TGTGCCAGCAGTTCAGGACTAGCGGTTACAGATACGCAGTATTTT. It specifies CASSSGLAVTDTQYF. This chain links TRBV6-5 with TRBJ2-3; 10 bases fit TRBD2. V lost 4 bases to trimming and J lost 3 bases; unmatched junction nucleotides: 4. The CDR3 extends over 15 amino acids. Germline loops: CDR1 MNHEY, CDR2 SVGAGI.

This clone was seen a handful of times. V is TRBV5-1 and J is TRBJ2-1; 13 bases match TRBD2. After removal of 5 bases from V and 8 bases from J, the junction contained 10 bases not matched to a gene. Germline assignment: CDR1 SGHRS and CDR2 YFSETQ. CDR3 length: 16 residues. The CDR3 region has the DNA TGCGCCAGCAGTCCTTTATGGACTAGCGGGAGCGATGAGCAGTTCTTC. Translated, it gives CASSPLWTSGSDEQFF.

DNA of the CDR3: TGCGCCAGCAGTGAGGGGACAGTGAACACTGAAGCTTTCTTT. Its protein is CASSEGTVNTEAFF. The chain is built from TRBV10-1 and TRBJ1-1; TRBD1 matches at 7 bases. CDR3 length equals 14 residues. Germline V gene lookup returns CDR1 WNHNN and CDR2 SYGVQD (reference sequence). V was clipped by 2 bases and J by 0 bases; unmatched bases: 0.